The text below deals with one T cell receptor (beta chain). As handled by the study authors: Estimates of nucleated cell counts were drawn from the amplification of reference gene primers. Some clones are missing from TCRdb's copy, which holds only in-frame ones; the method was immunoSEQ multiplex PCR. V, J and clone size derive from that table, while D and trimming were established from the DNA sequence. The sample lists about 48,000 clones, about 88% occurring once. The sample comes from a study of blood T cell repertoires in COVID-19. The wider study: Acute-phase and convalescent COVID-19 samples originated in the United States, Italy and Spain.

Germline-derived CDR1 and CDR2 are MGHRA and YSYEKL. This CDR3 is built from 16 residues. The V end lost 1 base, the J end lost 0 bases, and 13 bases lay between the germline ends. The rearrangement links TRBV4-1 to TRBJ2-7; D is perhaps TRBD2 (6 bases). The sequence came from a woman aged 45-65 years who had recovered from COVID-19. Sequenced input: PBMCs or T cells enriched from blood (not recorded which). The CDR3 DNA is TGCGCCAGCAGCCAAGGATTCGAGGGACTCTCCTACGAGCAGTACTTC. Translating gives CASSQGFEGLSYEQYF.